This TCR beta chain appears in the sequencing data of a study of OX40 agonist ivuxolimab in advanced cancers. The CDR3 sequence is 15 residues long. With 2 bases clipped from V and 4 bases from J, the junction kept 4 bases outside the gene matches. Germline assignment: CDR1 SGHTA and CDR2 FQGNSA. The repertoire was sequenced with immunoSEQ multiplex PCR; TCRdb's copy has only in-frame clones and lacks some. The table lists approximately 58,000 clones, about 86% of them singletons. The sequence came from an adult with an advanced solid tumor such as melanoma, head and neck, liver or kidney cancer. This chain connects TRBV7-2 to TRBJ2-3, with TRBD2 identical over 9 bases. The sample was CD4+ or CD8+ T cells sorted from blood, taken in a trial of the OX40 agonist ivuxolimab. The CDR3 DNA follows: TGTGCCAGCAGCTTACGCGGGAGGGGCCCAGATACGCAGTATTTT. Its protein product is CASSLRGRGPDTQYF.